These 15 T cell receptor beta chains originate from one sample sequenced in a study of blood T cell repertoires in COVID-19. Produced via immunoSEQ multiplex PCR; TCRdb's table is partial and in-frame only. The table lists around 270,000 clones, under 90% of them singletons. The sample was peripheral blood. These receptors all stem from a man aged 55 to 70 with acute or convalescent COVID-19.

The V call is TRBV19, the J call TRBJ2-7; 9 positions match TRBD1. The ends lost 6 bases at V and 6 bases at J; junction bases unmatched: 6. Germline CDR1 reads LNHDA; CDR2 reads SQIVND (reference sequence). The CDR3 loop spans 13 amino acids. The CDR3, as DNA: TGTGCCAGTAGGGGGACAGGGATTGGCGAGCAGTACTTC. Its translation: CASRGTGIGEQYF.

CDR3 in DNA: TGTGCCAGTAGTATTACGGGAGCGGCGCAGTATTTT. This translates into CASSITGAAQYF. This sequence joins TRBV19 and TRBJ2-3; D perhaps matches TRBD2 (6 bases). The germline CDR1 and CDR2 sequences are LNHDA and SQIVND (reference sequence). V was pared by 3 bases and J by 10 bases, with 11 bases between. The CDR3 totals 12 residues. The variable domain in full, completed from reference TRBV19 and TRBJ2-3, reads DGGITQSPKYLFRKEGQNVTLSCEQNLNHDAMYWYRQDPGQGLRLIYYSQIVNDFQKGDIAEGYSVSREKKESFPLTVTSAQKNPTAFYLCASSITGAAQYFGPGTRLTVL.

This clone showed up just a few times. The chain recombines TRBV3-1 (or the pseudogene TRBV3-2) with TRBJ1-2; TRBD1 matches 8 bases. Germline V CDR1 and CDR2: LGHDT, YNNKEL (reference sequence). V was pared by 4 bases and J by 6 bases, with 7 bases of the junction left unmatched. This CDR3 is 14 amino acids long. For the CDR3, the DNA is TGTGCCAGCAGCCCGGGACAGGCCTATCATGGCTACACCTTC. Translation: CASSPGQAYHGYTF.

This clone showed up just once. The CDR3 region is CASSQREKLFF. Here the CDR3 DNA reads TGTGCCAGCAGCCAACGTGAAAAACTGTTTTTT. The genes are TRBV3-1 (or the pseudogene TRBV3-2) and TRBJ1-4, with D hard to call. The germline V and J ends were trimmed by 2 bases and 7 bases, with 2 bases remaining between them. Per germline, CDR1 LGHDT and CDR2 YNNKEL (reference sequence). The length of the CDR3 is 11 residues.

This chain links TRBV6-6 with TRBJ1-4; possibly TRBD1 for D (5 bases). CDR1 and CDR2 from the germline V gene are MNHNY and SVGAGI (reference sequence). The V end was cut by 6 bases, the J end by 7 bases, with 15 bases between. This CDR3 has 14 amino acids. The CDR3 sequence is CASSSSGGGEKLFF. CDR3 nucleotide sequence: TGTGCCAGCAGCTCCTCCGGGGGGGGTGAAAAACTGTTTTTT.

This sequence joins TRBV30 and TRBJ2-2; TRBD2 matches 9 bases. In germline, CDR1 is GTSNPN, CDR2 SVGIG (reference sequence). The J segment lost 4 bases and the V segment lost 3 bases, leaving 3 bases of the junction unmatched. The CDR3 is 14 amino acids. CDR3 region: CAWRGLASTGELFF. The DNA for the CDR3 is TGTGCCTGGAGGGGACTAGCCAGCACCGGGGAGCTGTTTTTT.

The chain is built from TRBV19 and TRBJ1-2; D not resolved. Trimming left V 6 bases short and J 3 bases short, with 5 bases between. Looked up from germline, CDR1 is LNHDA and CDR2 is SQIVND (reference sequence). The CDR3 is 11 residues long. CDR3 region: CASRGDYGYTF. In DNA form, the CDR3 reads TGTGCCAGTAGGGGAGACTATGGCTACACCTTC.

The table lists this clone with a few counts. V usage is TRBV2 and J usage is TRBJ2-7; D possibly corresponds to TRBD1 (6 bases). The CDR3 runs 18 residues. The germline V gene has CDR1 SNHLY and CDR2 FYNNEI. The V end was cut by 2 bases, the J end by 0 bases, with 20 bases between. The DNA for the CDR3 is TGTGCCAGCAGTGAATCCCTTTCAGGGGCCACCGCCTCCTACGAGCAGTACTTC. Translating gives CASSESLSGATASYEQYF.

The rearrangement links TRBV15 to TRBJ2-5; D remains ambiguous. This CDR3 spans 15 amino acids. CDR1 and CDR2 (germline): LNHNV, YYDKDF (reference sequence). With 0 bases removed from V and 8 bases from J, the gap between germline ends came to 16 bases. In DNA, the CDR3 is TGTGCCACCAGCAGAGAAAGAAGTAGCATCGGAACCCAGTACTTC. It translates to CATSRERSSIGTQYF. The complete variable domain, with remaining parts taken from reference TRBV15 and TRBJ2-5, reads DAMVIQNPRYQVTQFGKPVTLSCSQTLNHNVMYWYQQKSSQAPKLLFHYYDKDFNNEADTPDNFQSRRPNTSFCFLDIRSPGLGDTAMYLCATSRERSSIGTQYFGPGTRLLVL.

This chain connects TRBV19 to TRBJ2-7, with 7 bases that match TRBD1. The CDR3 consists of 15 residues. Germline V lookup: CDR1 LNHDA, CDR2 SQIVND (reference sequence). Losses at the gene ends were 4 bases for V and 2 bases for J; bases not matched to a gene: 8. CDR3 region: CASSRLRDRAYEQYF. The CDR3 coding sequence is TGTGCCAGTAGTAGACTCCGGGACAGAGCCTACGAGCAGTACTTC.

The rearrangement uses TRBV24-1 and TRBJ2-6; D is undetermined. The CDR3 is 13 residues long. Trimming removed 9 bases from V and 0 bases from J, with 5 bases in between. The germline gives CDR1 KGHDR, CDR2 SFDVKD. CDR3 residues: CATPSSGANVLTF. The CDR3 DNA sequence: TGTGCCACCCCTTCCTCTGGGGCCAACGTCCTGACTTTC.

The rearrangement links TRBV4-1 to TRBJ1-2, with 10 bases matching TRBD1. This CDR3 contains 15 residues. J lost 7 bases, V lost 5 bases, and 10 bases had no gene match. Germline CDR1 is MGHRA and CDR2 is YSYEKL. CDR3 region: CASSSPGTGELGYTF. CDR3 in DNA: TGCGCCAGCAGCTCTCCCGGGACAGGGGAGCTTGGCTACACCTTC.

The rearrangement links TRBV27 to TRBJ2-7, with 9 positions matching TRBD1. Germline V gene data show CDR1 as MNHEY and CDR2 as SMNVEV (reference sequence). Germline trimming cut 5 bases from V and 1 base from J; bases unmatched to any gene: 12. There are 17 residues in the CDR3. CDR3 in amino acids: CASSIQNTGTGSYEQYF. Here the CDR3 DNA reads TGTGCCAGCAGTATACAGAATACCGGGACAGGGTCCTACGAGCAGTACTTC.

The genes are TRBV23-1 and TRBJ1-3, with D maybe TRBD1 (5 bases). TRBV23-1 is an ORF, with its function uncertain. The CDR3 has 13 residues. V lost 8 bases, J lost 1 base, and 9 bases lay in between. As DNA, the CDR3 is TGCGCCAGCGAACAGGAATCTGGAAACACCATATATTTT. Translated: CASEQESGNTIYF.

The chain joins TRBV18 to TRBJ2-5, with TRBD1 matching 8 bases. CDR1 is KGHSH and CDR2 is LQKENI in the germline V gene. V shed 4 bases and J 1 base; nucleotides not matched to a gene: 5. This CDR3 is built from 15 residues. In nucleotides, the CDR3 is TGTGCCAGCTCACGGCAGGGGGCGTCCCAAGAGACCCAGTACTTC. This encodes CASSRQGASQETQYF.